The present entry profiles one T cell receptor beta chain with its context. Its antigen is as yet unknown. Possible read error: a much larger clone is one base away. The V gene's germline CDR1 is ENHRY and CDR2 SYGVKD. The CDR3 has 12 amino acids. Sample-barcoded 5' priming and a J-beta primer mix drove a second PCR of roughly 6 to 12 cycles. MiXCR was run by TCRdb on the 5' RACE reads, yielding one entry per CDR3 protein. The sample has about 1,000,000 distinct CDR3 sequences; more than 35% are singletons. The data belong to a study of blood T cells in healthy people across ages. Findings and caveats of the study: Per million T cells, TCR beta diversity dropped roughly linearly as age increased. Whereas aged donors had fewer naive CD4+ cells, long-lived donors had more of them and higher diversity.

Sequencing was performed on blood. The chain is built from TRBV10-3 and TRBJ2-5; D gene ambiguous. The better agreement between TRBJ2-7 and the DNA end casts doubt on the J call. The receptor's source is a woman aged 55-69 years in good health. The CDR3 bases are TGTGTCATCAGTGAGTCCGACTACGAGCAGTACTTC. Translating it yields CVISESDYEQYF.